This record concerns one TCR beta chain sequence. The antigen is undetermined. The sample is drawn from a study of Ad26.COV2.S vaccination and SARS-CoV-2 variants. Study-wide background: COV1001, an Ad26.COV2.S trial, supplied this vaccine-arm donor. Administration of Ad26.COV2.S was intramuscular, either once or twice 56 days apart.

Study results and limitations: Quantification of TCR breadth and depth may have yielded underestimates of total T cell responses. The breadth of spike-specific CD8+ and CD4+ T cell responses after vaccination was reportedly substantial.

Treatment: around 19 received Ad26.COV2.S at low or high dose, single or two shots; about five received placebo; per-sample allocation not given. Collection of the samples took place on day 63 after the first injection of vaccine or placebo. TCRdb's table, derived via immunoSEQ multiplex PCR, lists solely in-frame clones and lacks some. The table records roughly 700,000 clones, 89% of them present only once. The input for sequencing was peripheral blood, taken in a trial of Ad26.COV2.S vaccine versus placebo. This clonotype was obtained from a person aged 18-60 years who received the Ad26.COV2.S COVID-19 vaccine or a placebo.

CDR3: CASLLGQGGGQFF. CDR3 DNA: TGTGCTTCTCTGCTTGGGCAGGGTGGAGGGCAGTTCTTC. V and J are TRBV5-6 and TRBJ2-1, with D perhaps being TRBD1 or TRBD2 (5 bases each). The CDR3 sequence is 13 residues long. Germline V gene sequence: CDR1 SGHDT, CDR2 YYEEEE.